These 11 T cell receptor beta chains share one sample of origin, sequenced in a study of human T cells and chemical hapten exposure (TCRdb year 2021). The meaning of the sample's time point label: patch test 1, 2 weeks after DPC sensitization. Explained via the paper, the treatment or condition label denotes: therapeutic diphenylcyclopropenone sensitization with weekly scalp DPC. Library method: RACE. The run used a NextSeq 500. In-frame beta chains were kept once TCRdb had trimmed the public reads at Q25 with fastp and called clones with MiXCR. All rows with the same CDR3 protein become a single entry with the most common DNA and genes. This sample comprises 180,000 or so distinct CDR3 sequences, approximately 14% of them detected only once. 1.5% to 2% of the sample rests with the top ten. The sequencing used whole blood, collected in connection with sensitization to the hapten diphenylcyclopropenone (DPC). These receptors were taken from a woman aged 25 to 45 with alopecia areata. Some clones in this sample may be carry-over from other donors' samples.

The chain recombines TRBV29-1 with TRBJ2-2, with 7 positions matching TRBD2. The CDR3 spans 12 residues. J lost 6 bases, V lost 4 bases, and 2 bases had no gene match. The germline V gene encodes CDR1 SQVTM and CDR2 ANQGSEA. As DNA, the CDR3 is TGCAGCGTTGGTCTAGCGGCCGGGGAGCTGTTTTTT. Protein sequence: CSVGLAAGELFF.

This clonotype was seen repeatedly, ten times or more. The rearrangement uses TRBV7-3 and TRBJ2-2, with D uncertain. The V and J ends lost 2 bases and 1 base respectively, with 5 bases between them. CDR3 length equals 14 residues. Germline CDR1 reads SGHTA; CDR2 reads FQGTGA. CDR3 amino acids: CASSLQQNTGELFF. The CDR3 coding sequence is TGTGCCAGCAGCTTACAACAGAACACCGGGGAGCTGTTTTTT.

There are a few counts of this clonotype. The chain combines TRBV6-2 or TRBV6-3 with TRBJ2-7; no reliable D call. Trimming removed 6 bases from V and 6 bases from J, with 18 bases in between. The germline gives CDR1 MNHEY, CDR2 SVGEGT. The CDR3 has 14 residues. The CDR3 reads CASSRPSFLLEQYF. The CDR3 nucleotides are TGTGCCAGCAGCCGTCCCTCCTTCCTCCTCGAGCAGTACTTC.

This clonotype appeared a few times. Here the CDR3 reads CASSLQGASGNTIYF. The CDR3 region has the DNA TGTGCCAGCAGCCTACAGGGGGCTAGTGGAAACACCATATATTTT. V is TRBV7-2 and J is TRBJ1-3, with 9 bases that match TRBD1. Trimming at V came to 5 bases and at J to 3 bases, leaving 5 bases not matched to a gene. This CDR3 is 15 amino acids long. Germline CDR1 reads SGHTA; CDR2 reads FQGNSA.

This clonotype was detected only a few times. The J gene is TRBJ1-2, the V gene TRBV6-2 or TRBV6-3; no clear D. V lost 0 bases, J lost 4 bases, and 6 bases lay in between. The germline V gene encodes CDR1 MNHEY and CDR2 SVGEGT. The CDR3 has 13 amino acids. The CDR3 is CASSYSWGYGYTF. The CDR3 nucleotides read TGTGCCAGCAGTTACTCGTGGGGCTATGGCTACACCTTC.

This clonotype has a handful of counts. This chain connects TRBV4-3 to TRBJ2-7, with D possibly called TRBD1 or TRBD2 (6 bases each). This CDR3 is 14 amino acids long. CDR1 is LGHNA, CDR2 YSLEER, per germline. The germline V and J ends were trimmed by 1 base and 6 bases, with 13 bases remaining between them. In DNA form, the CDR3 reads TGCGCCAGCAGCCAAGTGGGGGGCCCGGGCGAGCAGTACTTC. Protein product: CASSQVGGPGEQYF.

This clonotype was detected many times. This chain connects TRBV6-6 to TRBJ1-5; 11 bases are shared with TRBD1. Trimming cost V 4 bases and J 3 bases; bases outside gene matches: 8. The CDR3 runs to 17 residues. The germline CDR1 and CDR2 sequences are MNHNY and SVGAGI (reference sequence). The CDR3 spells CASSSGQGASTNQPQHF. The CDR3 DNA reads TGTGCCAGCAGTTCTGGACAGGGGGCGAGTACCAATCAGCCCCAGCATTTT.

This clonotype was counted between two and nine times. This sequence joins TRBV4-3 and TRBJ2-7; a possible D gene is TRBD2 (6 bases). The CDR3 consists of 16 residues. Between the trimmed V and J ends, which lost 0 bases and 0 bases, there was a span of 12 bases. Germline V gene sequence: CDR1 LGHNA, CDR2 YSLEER. CDR3 nucleotide sequence: TGCGCCAGCAGCCAAGATCTAGGAGGGAGCTCCTACGAGCAGTACTTC. Amino acid sequence: CASSQDLGGSSYEQYF.

V and J are TRBV30 and TRBJ1-5, with 9 bases matching TRBD1. CDR1 and CDR2 from the germline V gene are GTSNPN and SVGIG (reference sequence). The CDR3 has 13 residues. J gave up 7 bases and V 5 bases, and 6 bases lay outside the gene matches. CDR3 DNA sequence: TGTGCCTGGGAACAGGGGGCAGGCCAGCCCCAGCATTTT. This encodes CAWEQGAGQPQHF.

This clonotype has just a few counts. This chain joins TRBV7-9 and TRBJ2-3; D may be TRBD2 (6 bases). V lost 5 bases, J lost 4 bases, and 10 bases lay in between. Germline CDR1 is SEHNR and CDR2 is FQNEAQ (reference sequence). This CDR3 has 13 amino acids. This CDR3 is CASSPGSADTQYF. The CDR3 bases are TGTGCCAGCAGCCCCGGGAGCGCAGATACGCAGTATTTT.

This clonotype was seen a few times. V gene TRBV20-1 combines with J gene TRBJ2-5, with TRBD2 matching over 8 bases. CDR3 length equals 15 residues. Germline V gives CDR1 DFQATT, CDR2 SNEGSKA (reference sequence). V shed 6 bases and J 4 bases; nucleotides not matched to a gene: 13. The DNA for the CDR3 is TGCAGTGCCCACCCCTCGACGGGGGGGCCAGAGACCCAGTACTTC. Translation: CSAHPSTGGPETQYF.